This T cell receptor beta chain was sequenced in a study of monozygotic twins with inflammatory bowel disease. Germline assignment: CDR1 SQVTM and CDR2 ANQGSEA. This CDR3 has 15 residues. Using the 5' RACE reads, TCRdb records one entry per CDR3 protein without DNA. The sample spans 150,000 to 200,000 distinct CDR3 sequences; the ten largest clones claim around 6.8%. The sequenced material came from blood. The sequence was obtained from a human donor with ulcerative colitis or Crohn's disease, or a healthy co-twin of an affected twin (not recorded which). V and J are TRBV29-1 and TRBJ2-4. Here the CDR3 reads CSVRGSAIAKNIQYF.